The sequence of this T cell receptor beta chain was determined in a study of blood T cell repertoires in COVID-19. On the study more broadly: Researchers got acute and convalescent COVID-19 samples from the United States, Italy and Spain. The analysed material was cDNA or gDNA that came from T cells, B-cell-depleted T cells, or PBMCs.

Authors' methods: Researchers report that nucleated cell counts were estimated from reference gene primer amplification. The table came from immunoSEQ multiplex PCR; TCRdb's copy has only in-frame clones and leaves some out. From that table come the V and J calls and clone size; the DNA was used to work out D and trimming. Of about 220,000 clones detected, about 79% appear once; the ten largest clones hold approximately 10%. This clone has only one observation. The length of the CDR3 is 15 residues. CDR1 SGHTA and CDR2 FQGNSA come from the germline V gene. The germline V and J ends were trimmed by 4 bases and 2 bases, with 12 bases remaining between them.

The sequence came from a man aged 45-60 years with active or convalescent COVID-19. The sequencing sample was made of peripheral blood. This chain uses TRBV7-2 with TRBJ1-3; maybe TRBD1 (6 bases). This CDR3 is CASSSYRVPGNTIYF. As DNA, the CDR3 is TGTGCCAGCAGCTCGTACAGGGTACCTGGAAACACCATATATTTT.